The source of this TCR beta chain is a study of blood T cell repertoires in COVID-19. Here immunoSEQ multiplex PCR was the method, and the copy in TCRdb shows in-frame clones only, minus some. The data hold about 83,000 clones, with 85% to 90% observed a single time. The germline CDR1 and CDR2 sequences are MDHEN and SYDVKM. V was pared by 7 bases and J by 2 bases, with 12 bases of the junction left unmatched. The CDR3 has 17 amino acids. What was sequenced was peripheral blood. The origin of this receptor is an elderly man with active or convalescent COVID-19. V gene TRBV28 combines with J gene TRBJ2-1, with 9 bases fitting TRBD1. In DNA, the CDR3 is TGTGCCAGCACGGGACAGGGTCCCCCTTTCCCCTACAATGAGCAGTTCTTC. Its translation is CASTGQGPPFPYNEQFF. Drawing the rest from reference TRBV28 and TRBJ2-1, the complete variable domain is DVKVTQSSRYLVKRTGEKVFLECVQDMDHENMFWYRQDPGLGLRLIYFSYDVKMKEKGDIPEGYSVSREKKERFSLILESASTNQTSMYLCASTGQGPPFPYNEQFFGPGTRLTVL.